The 12 T cell receptor beta chains presented below share a single source sample, sequenced in a study of blood T cell repertoires in COVID-19. Using immunoSEQ multiplex PCR, the repertoire was profiled, and TCRdb retains in-frame clones only, with some absent. Counted here are fewer than 90,000 clones, 84% occurring once; the ten biggest clones make up about 35%. The source material was peripheral blood. The receptors were sampled from a man in his 70s with acute or convalescent COVID-19.

The rearrangement joins TRBV6-5 to TRBJ2-1; 8 bases are shared with TRBD2. Trimming cost V 6 bases and J 2 bases; bases outside gene matches: 6. Germline CDR1 and CDR2: MNHEY and SVGAGI. This CDR3 spans 15 amino acids. The CDR3 loop is CASSNVGGAYNEQFF. CDR3 coding DNA: TGTGCCAGCAGCAACGTCGGGGGGGCCTACAATGAGCAGTTCTTC.

The chain has TRBV27 and TRBJ1-2; D gene unclear. The CDR3 consists of 10 residues. The germline V gene has CDR1 MNHEY and CDR2 SMNVEV (reference sequence). V gave up 8 bases and J gave up 6 bases, with 7 bases separating them. CDR3 protein: CASPLDGYTF. CDR3 bases: TGTGCCAGCCCCCTCGATGGCTACACCTTC.

This chain joins TRBV5-1 and TRBJ1-5, with 7 bases lining up with TRBD1. Looked up from germline, CDR1 is SGHRS and CDR2 is YFSETQ. CDR3 length: 14 amino acids. V lost 4 bases, J lost 6 bases, and 7 bases stayed unmatched. The CDR3 nucleotides are TGCGCCAGCAGCATTACAGGGGATGGTCAGCCCCAGCATTTT. Translation: CASSITGDGQPQHF.

V gene TRBV6-1 combines with J gene TRBJ1-6; a possible D gene is TRBD1 (6 bases). Looked up from germline, CDR1 is MNHNS and CDR2 is SASEGT. V was trimmed by 1 base and J by 9 bases, leaving 19 bases between them. CDR3 size: 17 residues. In DNA, the CDR3 is TGTGCCAGCAGTGAAGAAAGTAGGACAGTCGGAAGTTCACCCCTCCACTTT. Translating gives CASSEESRTVGSSPLHF.

J is TRBJ2-4 and V is TRBV15; maybe TRBD2 (5 bases). This CDR3 is 13 amino acids long. Germline-derived CDR1 and CDR2 are LNHNV and YYDKDF (reference sequence). The germline V and J ends were trimmed by 0 bases and 8 bases, with 8 bases remaining between them. CDR3 in amino acids: CATSRDLGDIQYF. The CDR3 DNA is TGTGCCACCAGCAGAGACCTCGGGGACATTCAGTACTTC.

A single count supports this clone. The gene calls are TRBV2 and TRBJ2-7, with D perhaps matching TRBD1 (5 bases). This CDR3 contains 14 residues. Trimming shortened V by 5 bases and J by 4 bases, and 15 bases separated the two germline ends. Germline CDR1 and CDR2: SNHLY and FYNNEI. The CDR3 nucleotides are TGTGCCAGCAGTCCACAGGAGACATGGTACGAGCAGTACTTC. Its protein is CASSPQETWYEQYF.

The V and J genes are TRBV7-2 and TRBJ2-1; 8 positions match TRBD1. The V and J ends lost 5 bases and 4 bases, in that order; junction bases with no gene match: 7. This CDR3 has 15 amino acids. Germline V gene lookup returns CDR1 SGHTA and CDR2 FQGNSA. The CDR3 DNA reads as TGTGCCAGCAGCATAACCGGGACAGGTTACAATGAGCAGTTCTTC. This codes for CASSITGTGYNEQFF.

The chain uses TRBV25-1 and TRBJ2-7; 8 nucleotides match TRBD1. V was pared by 2 bases and J by 4 bases, with 4 bases of the junction left unmatched. Germline V gene sequence: CDR1 MGHDK, CDR2 SYGVNS. There are 14 residues in the CDR3. The CDR3 loop is CASSEGTGRYEQYF. CDR3 sequence (DNA): TGTGCCAGCAGTGAAGGGACAGGCCGATACGAGCAGTACTTC.

This clone occurred a few times. This chain connects TRBV15 to TRBJ2-7, with D possibly being TRBD1 (6 bases). V dropped 0 bases and J dropped 4 bases, with 13 bases sitting between them. Germline V gives CDR1 LNHNV, CDR2 YYDKDF (reference sequence). CDR3 size: 15 residues. Here the CDR3 reads CATSREKGQKYEQYF. CDR3 DNA sequence: TGTGCCACCAGCAGAGAGAAGGGACAAAAGTACGAGCAGTACTTC.

This clone showed up just once. The chain carries TRBV24-1 and TRBJ2-2, with D tentatively TRBD1 (7 bases). The CDR3 is made up of 16 amino acids. Trimming pared 4 bases from V and 5 bases from J, leaving 16 bases between. CDR1 and CDR2 (germline): KGHDR, SFDVKD. The CDR3 sequence: CATSDPRQGGTGELFF. In DNA form, the CDR3 reads TGTGCCACCAGTGACCCCCGGCAGGGGGGTACCGGGGAGCTGTTTTTT.

The rearrangement links TRBV4-3 to TRBJ1-5; D unresolved. The V and J ends lost 4 bases and 4 bases respectively, with 14 bases between them. CDR3 length: 15 residues. Germline V gene data show CDR1 as LGHNA and CDR2 as YSLEER. The CDR3 is CASSPGRVSNQPQHF. CDR3 in DNA: TGCGCCAGCAGCCCCGGGAGGGTCAGTAATCAGCCCCAGCATTTT.

This clone was recorded once. The genes are TRBV6-2 or TRBV6-3 and TRBJ2-7, with 9 positions matching TRBD1. The CDR3 is made up of 16 amino acids. Germline CDR1 MNHEY, CDR2 SVGEGT. Trimming at V came to 4 bases and at J to 7 bases, leaving 14 bases not matched to a gene. The CDR3 DNA sequence: TGTGCCAGCAGTTCCATCGGGGACAGGGAGTTAAGGGAGCAGTACTTC. Translation: CASSSIGDRELREQYF.